A single sample gave rise to the 20 T cell receptor beta chains below, sequenced in a study of T cells in localized non-small cell lung cancer. The repertoire was sequenced with immunoSEQ multiplex PCR; TCRdb's copy has only in-frame clones and lacks some. The data show some 20,000 clones, more than 75% seen once. This sample comprised PBMCs, obtained before any cancer treatment. These receptors all come from a man aged 35-75 years with stage II squamous cell lung carcinoma.

This chain connects TRBV6-5 to TRBJ2-6; TRBD2 might be the D (5 bases). Per the germline V gene, CDR1 is MNHEY and CDR2 is SVGAGI. CDR3 length equals 16 residues. V lost 3 bases to trimming and J lost 2 bases, with 11 bases between them. The CDR3 region has the DNA TGTGCCAGCAGTTATAATCGGGGAGCTGGGGCCAACGTCCTGACTTTC. This sequence encodes CASSYNRGAGANVLTF.

In this sample, this clone turned up once. The V and J genes are TRBV5-3 and TRBJ2-3, with a possible D match to TRBD2 (6 bases). TRBV5-3 is placed among ORFs of uncertain function. V was pared by 3 bases and J by 4 bases, with 12 bases between. This CDR3 is built from 14 residues. CDR3 loop: CARSCPQRADTQYF. For the CDR3, the DNA is TGTGCCAGAAGCTGTCCCCAGCGGGCAGATACGCAGTATTTT.

The genes are TRBV6-5 and TRBJ1-2; tentative D call: TRBD1 (5 bases). V lost 2 bases to trimming and J lost 4 bases, with 11 bases between them. This CDR3 has 14 amino acids. Germline V lookup: CDR1 MNHEY, CDR2 SVGAGI. The CDR3 nucleotides are TGTGCCAGCAGTTACCAGGCAGGGACCTATGGCTACACCTTC. This translates into CASSYQAGTYGYTF.

This clone is a singleton in its sample. The chain has TRBV7-3 and TRBJ2-1; TRBD2 aligns across 9 bases. The length of the CDR3 is 15 residues. The junction had 3 bases not matched to a gene; V was cut back by 2 bases and J by 4 bases. CDR1 and CDR2 from the germline V gene are SGHTA and FQGTGA. The CDR3 sequence is CASSLVAGVYNEQFF. For the CDR3, the DNA is TGTGCCAGCAGCTTAGTAGCGGGAGTTTACAATGAGCAGTTCTTC.

The J gene is TRBJ1-5, the V gene TRBV7-2, with TRBD1 identical over 9 bases. The junction had 11 bases not matched to a gene; V was cut back by 4 bases and J by 7 bases. CDR3 length: 16 amino acids. CDR1 and CDR2 from the germline V gene are SGHTA and FQGNSA. The CDR3 DNA reads TGTGCCAGCAGCTCCGGGACAGGGCGTGTTGGACAGCCCCAGCATTTT. It codes for CASSSGTGRVGQPQHF.

J is TRBJ1-2 and V is TRBV7-8; TRBD1 agrees at 7 bases. Germline assignment: CDR1 SGHVS and CDR2 FQNEAQ. The CDR3 sequence is 17 residues long. The V and J ends lost 0 bases and 0 bases, in that order; junction bases with no gene match: 7. The CDR3 region is CASSLARTGSANYGYTF. CDR3 bases: TGTGCCAGCAGCTTAGCTCGGACAGGCTCAGCTAACTATGGCTACACCTTC.

V and J are TRBV12-5 and TRBJ2-3, with TRBD2 matching 8 bases. CDR1 LGHNT and CDR2 FRNRAP come from the germline V gene. The J segment lost 3 bases and the V segment lost 2 bases, leaving 4 bases of the junction unmatched. CDR3 size: 15 residues. CDR3 sequence reads: CASGLSSGFTDTQYF. CDR3 coding DNA: TGTGCTAGTGGTTTGTCTAGCGGGTTTACAGATACGCAGTATTTT.

J is TRBJ2-3 and V is TRBV29-1; 12 bases are a match to TRBD2. From germline, CDR1 is SQVTM and CDR2 ANQGSEA. This CDR3 is built from 17 residues. Losses at the gene ends were 6 bases for V and 0 bases for J; bases not matched to a gene: 10. CDR3 DNA sequence: TGCAGCGTCCTACTAGCGGGGGGTCTCGGGAGCACAGATACGCAGTATTTT. Amino acids: CSVLLAGGLGSTDTQYF.

The chain has TRBV10-3 and TRBJ2-7; the D is unclear. Germline values: CDR1 ENHRY, CDR2 SYGVKD. Deletions cut 6 bases from V and 3 bases from J, with 12 bases between. The CDR3 has 13 residues. CDR3 loop: CAIRVTKDYEQYF. The CDR3 DNA sequence: TGTGCCATCAGAGTGACCAAGGACTACGAGCAGTACTTC.

V and J are TRBV5-1 and TRBJ2-6; D call uncertain. Per the germline V gene, CDR1 is SGHRS and CDR2 is YFSETQ. The germline V and J ends were trimmed by 0 bases and 2 bases, with 9 bases remaining between them. The CDR3 sequence is 16 residues long. The CDR3 is CASSLAGDAGANVLTF. DNA of the CDR3: TGCGCCAGCAGCTTGGCTGGGGATGCTGGGGCCAACGTCCTGACTTTC. Full variable domain (remainder filled in from reference TRBV5-1 and TRBJ2-6): KAGVTQTPRYLIKTRGQQVTLSCSPISGHRSVSWYQQTPGQGLQFLFEYFSETQRNKGNFPGRFSGRQFSNSRSEMNVSTLELGDSALYLCASSLAGDAGANVLTFGAGSRLTVL.

The chain has TRBV19 and TRBJ1-5; D uncertain. The CDR3 has 9 residues. The germline V and J ends were trimmed by 10 bases and 7 bases, with 5 bases remaining between them. The V gene's germline CDR1 is LNHDA and CDR2 SQIVND (reference sequence). Here the CDR3 DNA reads TGTGCCACAGGCCAGCCCCAGCATTTT. It encodes CATGQPQHF.

This clone was observed a handful of times. This chain links TRBV25-1 with TRBJ2-7; D is possibly TRBD1 or TRBD2 (5 bases each). Per germline, CDR1 MGHDK and CDR2 SYGVNS. V shed 8 bases and J shed 3 bases, with 14 bases lying between them. This CDR3 comprises 13 residues. The chain's CDR3 is CASRAQGVYEQYF. CDR3 coding DNA: TGTGCCAGCCGGGCGCAGGGAGTCTACGAGCAGTACTTC.

The chain is built from TRBV7-9 and TRBJ1-2; D is ambiguous. The V end was cut by 5 bases, the J end by 8 bases, with 15 bases between. Germline V lookup: CDR1 SEHNR, CDR2 FQNEAQ (reference sequence). The CDR3 runs 13 residues. The CDR3 sequence is CASSLIEGNGYTF. The CDR3 DNA reads as TGTGCCAGCAGCCTTATAGAAGGGAACGGCTACACCTTC.

The rearrangement uses TRBV7-2 and TRBJ1-2; a weak D match, TRBD1 (5 bases). Trimming shortened V by 1 base and J by 4 bases, and 7 bases separated the two germline ends. CDR1 and CDR2 (germline): SGHTA, FQGNSA. This CDR3 has 13 amino acids. In nucleotides, the CDR3 is TGTGCCAGCAGCTTAGTACAGGTCTATGGCTACACCTTC. Its protein product is CASSLVQVYGYTF.

The chain combines TRBV30 with TRBJ2-7; D may be TRBD1 (6 bases). The V end was cut by 3 bases, the J end by 6 bases, with 18 bases between. Germline V CDR1 and CDR2: GTSNPN, SVGIG (reference sequence). There are 14 residues in the CDR3. The CDR3 region has the DNA TGTGCCTGGAGGGCTACAGGGTTGTGGGGCGAGCAGTACTTC. This translates into CAWRATGLWGEQYF.

The chain links TRBV5-8 to TRBJ1-5; TRBD1 might be the D (6 bases). Trimming took off 4 bases at V and 5 bases at J, with 16 bases between the two ends. In germline, CDR1 is SGHTS, CDR2 YDEGEE. The CDR3 runs 15 residues. CDR3 amino acids: CASSLTIQGDQPQHF. CDR3 sequence (DNA): TGTGCCAGCAGCCTAACCATACAGGGAGATCAGCCCCAGCATTTT.

The chain has TRBV19 and TRBJ1-5, with D maybe TRBD1 (5 bases). Germline loops: CDR1 LNHDA, CDR2 SQIVND (reference sequence). The CDR3 runs to 16 residues. V was trimmed by 5 bases and J by 4 bases, leaving 18 bases between them. DNA of the CDR3: TGTGCCAGTAGTCTTCTAGGTACAGGAAAAAATCAGCCCCAGCATTTT. Its translation: CASSLLGTGKNQPQHF.

This chain joins TRBV7-9 and TRBJ2-7; D not resolved. CDR3 length: 12 amino acids. V was cut by 5 bases and J by 6 bases, with 11 bases left in between. The germline V gene has CDR1 SEHNR and CDR2 FQNEAQ (reference sequence). CDR3 sequence reads: CASSASLGEQYF. DNA for the CDR3: TGTGCCAGCAGCGCGTCATTAGGCGAGCAGTACTTC.

The chain joins TRBV7-9 to TRBJ1-6; D is uncertain. This CDR3 region has 14 residues. Trimming shortened V by 5 bases and J by 3 bases, and 8 bases separated the two germline ends. Germline assignment: CDR1 SEHNR and CDR2 FQNEAQ (reference sequence). As DNA, the CDR3 is TGTGCCAGCAGCGGGCCTCTCTATAATTCACCCCTCCACTTT. Translated: CASSGPLYNSPLHF. Supplemented by reference TRBV7-9 and TRBJ1-6, the full variable domain reads DTGVSQNPRHKITKRGQNVTFRCDPISEHNRLYWYRQTLGQGPEFLTYFQNEAQLEKSRLLSDRFSAERPKGSFSTLEIQRTEQGDSAMYLCASSGPLYNSPLHFGNGTRLTVT.

This chain links TRBV7-6 with TRBJ1-2; weak D call: TRBD1 (5 bases). The CDR3 length is 12 residues. Trimming took off 2 bases at V and 8 bases at J, with 9 bases between the two ends. Germline V gene lookup returns CDR1 SGHVS and CDR2 FNYEAQ. CDR3 region: CASSLRGDGYTF. The CDR3 DNA is TGTGCCAGCAGCTTAAGGGGCGACGGCTACACCTTC.